What follows are 12 T cell receptor beta chains derived from one specimen sequenced in a study of cytomegalovirus exposure and HLA in healthy donors. The PCR ran on 60 Vbeta and 13 Jbeta primers. Data came from immunoSEQ multiplex PCR; TCRdb stores just in-frame clones and leaves some out. Among 110,000 or so clones listed, 65% to 80% were seen once. The sequenced material came from PBMCs. These receptors were collected from a man aged 18 to 35 in good health and CMV-seropositive.

This chain links TRBV5-8 with TRBJ1-2, with 8 bases matching TRBD1. There are 13 residues in the CDR3. In germline, CDR1 is SGHTS, CDR2 YDEGEE. Trimming took 7 bases from V and 7 from J; bases not matched to a gene: 9. The CDR3 coding sequence is TGTGCCAGCGTACAGGGGGTTCGAGGTGGCTACACCTTC. Residues: CASVQGVRGGYTF.

The chain couples TRBV7-9 to TRBJ1-2; D possibly corresponds to TRBD1 (5 bases). V was trimmed by 4 bases and J by 7 bases, leaving 22 bases between them. The CDR3 consists of 16 residues. Germline values: CDR1 SEHNR, CDR2 FQNEAQ (reference sequence). In nucleotides, the CDR3 is TGTGCCAGCAGCTCCAAAGCCCTCATAGGGGCAGGTGGCTACACCTTC. This codes for CASSSKALIGAGGYTF.

This clone was seen a single time. CDR3 protein: CASSLGGGIGNTIYF. In DNA, the CDR3 is TGTGCCAGCAGCTTAGGAGGGGGAATTGGAAACACCATATATTTT. The chain carries TRBV7-9 and TRBJ1-3; a possible D gene is TRBD1 (6 bases). This CDR3 is 15 amino acids long. The germline CDR1 and CDR2 sequences are SEHNR and FQNEAQ (reference sequence). V lost 1 base and J 3 bases, leaving 10 bases between the germline ends.

This chain connects TRBV29-1 to TRBJ1-1, with a tentative D call TRBD1 (6 bases). V was shortened by 6 bases and J by 1 base, with 9 bases between the two germline ends. The germline V gene encodes CDR1 SQVTM and CDR2 ANQGSEA. The CDR3 has 12 residues. CDR3 amino acids: CSVGGQNTEAFF. The CDR3 coding sequence is TGCAGCGTGGGGGGGCAGAACACTGAAGCTTTCTTT.

The table lists this clone with a few counts. The chain carries TRBV11-2 and TRBJ2-5; D is unresolved. Germline CDR1 reads SGHAT; CDR2 reads FQNNGV. V gave up 2 bases and J gave up 4 bases, with 14 bases separating them. This CDR3 is 15 amino acids long. CDR3 nucleotide sequence: TGTGCCAGCAGCTTAAACAATTTGGTCTCAGAGACCCAGTACTTC. Translating gives CASSLNNLVSETQYF.

This chain links TRBV13 with TRBJ2-3, with TRBD2 as a possible D gene (6 bases). Per the germline V gene, CDR1 is PRHDT and CDR2 is FYEKMQ (reference sequence). V was clipped by 3 bases and J by 6 bases, with 13 bases between them. The CDR3 sequence is 14 residues long. The CDR3 coding sequence is TGTGCCAGCAGCTTCAGGGAACGGGGGGATACGCAGTATTTT. Protein sequence: CASSFRERGDTQYF. Based on the CDR3 plus reference TRBV13 and TRBJ2-3, the full variable domain is AAGVIQSPRHLIKEKRETATLKCYPIPRHDTVYWYQQGPGQDPQFLISFYEKMQSDKGSIPDRFSAQQFSDYHSELNMSSLELGDSALYFCASSFRERGDTQYFGPGTRLTVL.

The rearrangement uses TRBV19 and TRBJ1-4; no clear D gene. The CDR3 spans 13 residues. Germline V gene lookup returns CDR1 LNHDA and CDR2 SQIVND (reference sequence). V lost 5 bases and J 6 bases, leaving 10 bases between the germline ends. Here the CDR3 reads CASSLGRDEKLFF. The DNA for the CDR3 is TGTGCCAGTAGTTTAGGGAGGGATGAAAAACTGTTTTTT.

The CDR3 nucleotides read TGTGCCAGCTGGACAGGACACACAGATACGCAGTATTTT. This gives the protein CASWTGHTDTQYF. V and J are TRBV6-1 and TRBJ2-3; 7 bases match TRBD1. CDR1 is MNHNS and CDR2 is SASEGT in the germline V gene. The ends lost 8 bases at V and 2 bases at J; junction bases unmatched: 4. The CDR3 spans 13 residues.

V usage is TRBV9 and J usage is TRBJ2-1; TRBD2 matches at 8 bases. CDR3 length: 15 residues. Trimming at V came to 3 bases and at J to 9 bases, leaving 11 bases not matched to a gene. Germline V lookup: CDR1 SGDLS, CDR2 YYNGEE. CDR3: CASSAALSGTPEQFF. The CDR3 region has the DNA TGTGCCAGCAGCGCGGCACTTAGCGGGACCCCTGAGCAGTTCTTC.

This clone was seen once. The J gene is TRBJ1-5, the V gene TRBV30, with D possibly being TRBD1 (5 bases). The CDR3 consists of 14 residues. Trimming removed 3 bases from V and 5 bases from J, with 14 bases in between. Germline-derived CDR1 and CDR2 are GTSNPN and SVGIG (reference sequence). CDR3 DNA: TGTGCCTGGAGCGGGGGTAGCGCCGATCAGCCCCAGCATTTT. It encodes CAWSGGSADQPQHF.

V and J are TRBV7-8 and TRBJ1-2, with D possibly matching TRBD1 (5 bases). Germline V lookup: CDR1 SGHVS, CDR2 FQNEAQ. Between the trimmed V and J ends, which lost 4 bases and 0 bases, there was a span of 12 bases. The CDR3 spans 15 residues. The CDR3 DNA reads TGTGCCAGCAGCTGGGCCGGGGGTTCTAACTATGGCTACACCTTC. This codes for CASSWAGGSNYGYTF.

The rearrangement links TRBV5-1 to TRBJ1-1, with 9 bases aligning to TRBD1. CDR1 and CDR2 (germline): SGHRS, YFSETQ. Trimming removed 7 bases from V and 1 base from J; junction bases left unmatched: 8. This CDR3 is built from 15 residues. As DNA, the CDR3 is TGCGCCAGCTCCAACCCGGGACAGGGGAACACTGAAGCTTTCTTT. Translating it yields CASSNPGQGNTEAFF.